This T cell receptor beta chain appears in the sequencing data of a study of T-cell reconstitution after alpha-beta-depleted transplantation in children. Study-level findings and limits: Day-60 TCRbeta diversity that was high in some patients was derived from surviving recipient T cells and thymic progenitors. T cells produced anew were the main source of T-cell counts and diversity one year after transplant. The study reportedly traced alpha-beta T cells about two months after transplant to several hundred expanded graft clones.

Unique molecular identifiers were used in preparing the TCRbeta library. Each CDR3 protein is one row after TCRdb ran MiXCR on the PCR reads. The sample shows roughly 66,000 distinct CDR3 sequences, just under 5% of them seen only once. Ten or more counts support this clonotype. Its antigen is currently unknown. There are 15 residues in the CDR3. Germline CDR1 reads SGHAT; CDR2 reads FQNNGV. V lost 1 base to trimming and J lost 7 bases, with 14 bases between them. The rearrangement uses TRBV11-2 and TRBJ1-5; the D gene is possibly TRBD1 (6 bases). Sequences were derived from PBMCs, mostly from graft donor cells, sampled 180 days after TCRalphabeta/CD19-depleted stem cell transplant. The sequence was obtained from a boy under two years old who had a stem cell transplant for acute myeloid leukemia, so the T cells may come from the graft donor. This chain's CDR3 is CASSLGGGARQPQHF. The CDR3 region has the DNA TGTGCCAGCAGCTTAGGTGGGGGGGCACGCCAGCCCCAGCATTTT.